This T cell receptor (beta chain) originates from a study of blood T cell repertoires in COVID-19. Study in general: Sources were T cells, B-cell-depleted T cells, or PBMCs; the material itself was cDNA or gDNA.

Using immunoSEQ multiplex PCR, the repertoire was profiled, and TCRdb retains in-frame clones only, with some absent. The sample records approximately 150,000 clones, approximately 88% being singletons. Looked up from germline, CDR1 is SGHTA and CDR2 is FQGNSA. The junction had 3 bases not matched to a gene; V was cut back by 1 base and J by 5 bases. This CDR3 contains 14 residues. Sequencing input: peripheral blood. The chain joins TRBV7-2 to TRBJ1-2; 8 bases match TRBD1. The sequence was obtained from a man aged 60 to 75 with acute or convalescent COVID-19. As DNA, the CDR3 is TGTGCCAGCAGCTTAGGGACAGGGTATTATGGCTACACCTTC. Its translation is CASSLGTGYYGYTF. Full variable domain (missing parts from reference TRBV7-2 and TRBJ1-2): GAGVSQSPSNKVTEKGKDVELRCDPISGHTALYWYRQSLGQGLEFLIYFQGNSAPDKSGLPSDRFSAERTGGSVSTLTIQRTQQEDSAVYLCASSLGTGYYGYTFGSGTRLTVV.